This T cell receptor beta chain was observed in a study of cytomegalovirus exposure and HLA in healthy donors. This CDR3 has 14 residues. V was pared by 0 bases and J by 1 base, with 8 bases between. CDR1 and CDR2 from the germline V gene are SGHRS and YFSETQ. Whole-study results and caveats: Reportedly, cytomegalovirus status was diagnosed with high sensitivity and specificity. According to a later analysis, TCR clusters from the first cohort tended to co-occur in the 120 or so validation repertoires.

Notes on this clone: The antigen is unknown.

Here immunoSEQ multiplex PCR was the method, and the copy in TCRdb shows in-frame clones only, minus some. The table has about 160,000 clones, 85% to 90% seen once. The donors were part of the validation cohort, which consisted of more than 90 subjects and was separate from the first cohort of 666 subjects. J is TRBJ2-7 and V is TRBV5-1; D possibly corresponds to TRBD1 (6 bases). This TCR was recovered from a man aged 18 to 29 in good health and CMV-seropositive. The sequenced sample was PBMCs. Here the CDR3 DNA reads TGCGCCAGCAGCTTGGGACAGGCGTCCTACGAGCAGTACTTC. It translates to CASSLGQASYEQYF.